The next 14 T cell receptor beta chains were all read from a single sample in a study of T cells after yellow fever vaccination. TCRdb redid the calling of the 5' RACE reads with MiXCR, one entry per CDR3 protein. The sample has 250,000 to 350,000 distinct CDR3 sequences; around 4.4% are singletons. The sequencing here drew on PBMCs, taken 15 days after the yellow fever booster vaccination. The receptor source for this set is a man aged 18-30 years who received the YFV17D yellow fever vaccine.

At least ten counts were recorded for this clonotype. The gene calls are TRBV15 and TRBJ1-4, with D unclear. The CDR3 is made up of 16 amino acids. Trimming left V 0 bases short and J 4 bases short, with 12 bases between. Germline V CDR1 and CDR2: LNHNV, YYDKDF (reference sequence). CDR3 residues: CATSRDWTAINEKLFF. The CDR3 nucleotides are TGTGCCACCAGCAGAGATTGGACCGCTATTAATGAAAAACTGTTTTTT.

This clonotype was counted ten times or more. This chain links TRBV7-2 with TRBJ1-2, with 7 bases fitting TRBD1. The CDR3 spans 14 residues. Per germline, CDR1 SGHTA and CDR2 FQGNSA. Trimming at V came to 4 bases and at J to 4 bases, leaving 6 bases not matched to a gene. CDR3 in amino acids: CASSSRQGFYGYTF. The CDR3, as DNA: TGTGCCAGCAGCTCACGACAGGGCTTCTATGGCTACACCTTC.

The chain recombines TRBV5-1 with TRBJ2-7; weak D call: TRBD1 (5 bases). From germline, CDR1 is SGHRS and CDR2 YFSETQ. The CDR3 is 15 residues long. V lost 0 bases and J 4 bases, leaving 14 bases between the germline ends. The CDR3 DNA reads as TGCGCCAGCAGCTTGGCCCCCTACGACAGTTACGAGCAGTACGTC. Protein sequence: CASSLAPYDSYEQYV.

This chain joins TRBV6-5 and TRBJ1-4; 9 bases fit TRBD1. In germline, CDR1 is MNHEY, CDR2 SVGAGI. The CDR3 loop spans 14 amino acids. V was clipped by 4 bases and J by 8 bases; unmatched bases: 5. CDR3 coding DNA: TGTGCCAGCAGTTTCCGGGACAGGGACGAAAAACTGTTTTTT. It yields the protein CASSFRDRDEKLFF.

This clonotype was observed at least ten times. V gene TRBV11-2 combines with J gene TRBJ1-1; 9 positions match TRBD1. Germline CDR1 is SGHAT and CDR2 is FQNNGV. V lost 3 bases, J lost 10 bases, and 6 bases stayed unmatched. This CDR3 comprises 13 residues. The CDR3 spells CASSFYRGRGAFF. DNA of the CDR3: TGTGCCAGCAGCTTTTACAGGGGGCGCGGAGCTTTCTTT.

V and J are TRBV20-1 and TRBJ2-5; 10 positions match TRBD2. CDR3 length equals 14 residues. V lost 5 bases, J lost 6 bases, and 9 bases stayed unmatched. Per germline, CDR1 DFQATT and CDR2 SNEGSKA (reference sequence). CDR3: CSAADSGGRQTQYF. In nucleotides, the CDR3 is TGCAGTGCTGCGGATAGCGGGGGGAGGCAGACCCAGTACTTC.

At least ten counts were recorded for this clonotype. The V gene is TRBV10-3, the J gene TRBJ2-7; 7 bases agree with TRBD1. Trimming cost V 4 bases and J 4 bases; bases outside gene matches: 4. CDR1 and CDR2 (germline): ENHRY, SYGVKD. The CDR3 totals 13 residues. CDR3 bases: TGTGCCATCAGTGTCCCGGGACAGTACGAGCAGTACTTC. This codes for CAISVPGQYEQYF.

This clonotype appeared a few times. The gene calls are TRBV20-1 and TRBJ2-7, with D uncertain. V gave up 3 bases and J gave up 3 bases, with 9 bases separating them. Germline V gene lookup returns CDR1 DFQATT and CDR2 SNEGSKA (reference sequence). The CDR3 covers 12 residues. CDR3 amino acids: CSASLGSYEQYV. Written as DNA, the CDR3 is TGCAGTGCTAGTCTAGGCAGCTACGAGCAGTACGTC.

The chain recombines TRBV6-1 with TRBJ1-5; tentatively, D is TRBD1 (6 bases). Trimming shortened V by 7 bases and J by 0 bases, and 10 bases separated the two germline ends. Germline values: CDR1 MNHNS, CDR2 SASEGT. The CDR3 is made up of 14 amino acids. Written as DNA, the CDR3 is TGTGCCAGCACTGACAGGAGTAGCAATCAGCCCCAGCATTTT. Translated: CASTDRSSNQPQHF.

This clonotype was detected many times. The gene calls are TRBV5-1 and TRBJ1-4, with TRBD1 matching 9 bases. Germline-derived CDR1 and CDR2 are SGHRS and YFSETQ. The CDR3 consists of 16 residues. With V trimmed by 0 bases and J by 8 bases, 8 bases remained unmatched. The CDR3 loop reads CASSLATTGGEEKLFF. DNA for the CDR3: TGCGCCAGCAGCTTGGCCACGACAGGGGGTGAAGAAAAACTGTTTTTT.

There are many counts of this clonotype. The chain has TRBV12-3 or TRBV12-4 and TRBJ2-1; 14 bases are shared with TRBD2. The CDR3 is 15 residues long. J gave up 9 bases and V 5 bases, and 6 bases lay outside the gene matches. CDR3 in amino acids: CASSLTSGGDSEQFF. CDR3 DNA sequence: TGTGCCAGCAGTCTGACTAGCGGGGGGGATAGTGAGCAGTTCTTC.

In its sample, this clonotype was seen a few times. The chain links TRBV29-1 to TRBJ2-7, with D unclear. Per germline, CDR1 SQVTM and CDR2 ANQGSEA. V was shortened by 4 bases and J by 4 bases, with 17 bases between the two germline ends. This CDR3 region has 14 residues. The DNA for the CDR3 is TGCAGCGTTGCAAGGACGTCGGAAACTTACGAGCAGTACTTC. This codes for CSVARTSETYEQYF.

Many counts were recorded for this clonotype. CDR3 residues: CASRRDRGLGDTQYF. The CDR3 region has the DNA TGCGCCAGCAGAAGGGACAGGGGGCTTGGAGATACGCAGTATTTT. The chain combines TRBV4-1 with TRBJ2-3; 12 bases match TRBD1. Germline V gene sequence: CDR1 MGHRA, CDR2 YSYEKL. CDR3 length equals 15 residues. V shed 6 bases, J shed 5 bases, and the junction held 6 bases outside the gene matches.

The sample holds a few counts of this clonotype. J is TRBJ1-3 and V is TRBV20-1; D is ambiguous. V was pared by 8 bases and J by 4 bases, with 9 bases between. Germline assignment: CDR1 DFQATT and CDR2 SNEGSKA (reference sequence). The CDR3 sequence is 11 residues long. CDR3 in DNA: TGCAGTACATTTCTCGGAAACACCATATATTTT. Its translation is CSTFLGNTIYF.